This TCR beta chain was captured by sequencing in a study of T cells in Graves' hyperthyroidism and ophthalmopathy (dated by TCRdb to between 2018 and 2020). Background on the whole study: Peripheral blood samples were taken at the time of initial diagnosis, prior to any treatment. TCR V-J signatures able to tell the groups apart were searched for in a discovery cohort of 95 to 100 patients, of whom approximately 40 had Graves' ophthalmopathy and 57 had stable Graves' hyperthyroidism. Prospective prediction of ophthalmopathy was tested in an independent validation cohort of 18 hyperthyroidism patients and 15 to 17 patients who later progressed to ophthalmopathy. The 100 or so discovery patients were divided at random into training and test sets in a 7:3 ratio. Thyroid tissue and blood T-cell repertoires from more than 5 Graves' hyperthyroidism patients were also compared in the study. Once sampling was done, hyperthyroidism patients were given methimazole at a starting dose of 30 mg daily, whereas ophthalmopathy patients were given high-dose intravenous methylprednisolone. The paper describes TCR Vbeta CDR3 sequencing of 135 peripheral blood samples, made up of roughly 40 ophthalmopathy patients, approximately 76 hyperthyroidism patients and 17 progressor patients.

Overall study results and their limits: A model built on a 13 V-J signature distinguished ophthalmopathy from stable hyperthyroidism, reaching roughly 88% sensitivity and around 81% specificity in cross-validation and 80%/75% in testing. In validation, the model predicted progression to ophthalmopathy a median of roughly 6.1 months before onset, with roughly 70% sensitivity and about 72% specificity. No statistical method was used to set the sample size in advance, and investigators knew the group allocation. Most expanded thyroid clonotypes (frequency above 0.001) were also detected in blood, suggesting blood repertoires may reflect thyroid immune responses.

TCR beta CDR3 regions were amplified from RNA transcripts. The TCR CDR3 was subjected to a first round of RT-PCR using the HTBI primer set and the Qiagen OneStep RT-PCR kit. A second multiplex PCR round built the libraries, followed by size selection and purification. Libraries were sequenced paired-end with 100 bp reads on an Illumina HiSeq2000. The original pipeline was this. Raw data were processed with SOAPnuke, discarding reads with adapters, uncalled bases, mean Phred below 15, or no exact constant-primer or identifier match. COPE v1.2.5 was used to merge the high-quality paired reads, and each unique nucleotide sequence was defined as a clonotype. Clonotypes were aligned to IMGT TRBV, TRBD and TRBJ reference segments using MiTCR v1.1. The analysis included only V-J combinations with a frequency above 0.0001, which together covered around 99% of the repertoires. The TCS score was defined as the ratio of F50 (clonal expansion) to E x V (chaos), calculated using BLOSUM62-based TCRdist between CDR3 peptides within each V-J. Welch's t-statistics and random forest reduced 500 to 550 V-J features to 13, which were used in a naive Bayes classifier (R e1071). TCRdb ran its own pipeline on the public reads, namely fastp trimming at Q25 and MiXCR clone calling, and kept in-frame beta chains. Identical CDR3 proteins give one entry, which carries the most common genes and DNA. TCRdb, not the authors, supplied the V and J calls. The sample has roughly 100,000 distinct CDR3 sequences on record, around 50% of them singletons. 25% to 30% of the sample is taken by the ten largest.

Points on this clonotype: No cognate antigen has been identified for it. No much larger clonotype is one base removed from it; base qualities were not supplied.

CDR3 length: 13 amino acids, cysteine to phenylalanine. Kept here is only the CDR3 DNA, which spans 39 bases and is read in frame from base 1. From the germline V gene, CDR1 is SGHVS and CDR2 is FNYEAQ. V is shortened by 5 bases, J by 3 bases, and the region joining them spans 10 bases. Stable Graves' hyperthyroidism was defined as no progression to ophthalmopathy during 18 months of follow-up. Hyperthyroidism patients were aged 18 to 65 years and newly diagnosed, with disease duration of less than 2 months. Exclusion was applied to patients with uncontrolled infections, other autoimmune diseases, pregnancy or lactation. Diagnoses were established on the basis of clinical symptoms, serum thyroxine and TRAb, thyroid ultrasound, and orbital computed tomography. Ficoll-Paque density gradient centrifugation was used to isolate PBMCs from under 11 ml of fresh peripheral blood. Trizol reagent was used to extract total RNA, and RNA quality was then checked on an Agilent 2100 Bioanalyzer.

The TCR comes from a woman aged 40 to 55 with Graves' hyperthyroidism. Here the chain combines TRBV7-6 and TRBJ2-5, with TRBD2 as a weak D call on 5 bases. Sequenced sample: blood. The CDR3 corresponds to CASSPRGKETQYF. The DNA sequence is given as TGTGCCAGCAGCCCCCGAGGGAAAGAGACCCAGTACTTC.